A single sample gave rise to the 30 T cell receptor beta chains below, sequenced in a study of monozygotic twins with inflammatory bowel disease. TCRdb reprocessed the 5' RACE reads and keeps a single row for each CDR3 protein, giving no DNA. Here the sample table reports around 150,000 distinct CDR3 sequences. Sequenced sample: blood. The receptors originated from a human donor with ulcerative colitis or Crohn's disease, or a healthy co-twin of an affected twin (not recorded which).

This rearrangement joins TRBV4-3 to TRBJ2-2; the D call of TRBD2 rests on TCRdb alone, since no DNA is present to check it. The CDR3 spans 15 residues. Germline assignment: CDR1 LGHNA and CDR2 YSLEER. The CDR3 protein is CASSQGLAGAGELFF.

The rearrangement joins TRBV7-8 to TRBJ1-1. The CDR3 length is 12 residues. Germline V gives CDR1 SGHVS, CDR2 FQNEAQ. CDR3 amino acids: CASSFSGTEAFF.

The V gene is TRBV7-9, the J gene TRBJ2-1; TCRdb's D call, TRBD2, is unchecked because there is no DNA. The germline V gene has CDR1 SEHNR and CDR2 FQNEAQ (reference sequence). This CDR3 contains 13 residues. The CDR3 region is CASSSPGLRLQFF.

CDR3 amino acids: CASSINDREKLFF. This chain joins TRBV28 and TRBJ1-4; with no DNA, the TCRdb D assignment of TRBD1 cannot be verified. The CDR3 is made up of 13 amino acids. Germline values: CDR1 MDHEN, CDR2 SYDVKM. Full variable domain (remainder filled in from reference TRBV28 and TRBJ1-4): DVKVTQSSRYLVKRTGEKVFLECVQDMDHENMFWYRQDPGLGLRLIYFSYDVKMKEKGDIPEGYSVSREKKERFSLILESASTNQTSMYLCASSINDREKLFFGSGTQLSVL.

V is TRBV19 and J is TRBJ1-2; TCRdb names TRBD1, which stays unverified in the absence of DNA. There are 14 residues in the CDR3. CDR1 and CDR2 from the germline V gene are LNHDA and SQIVND (reference sequence). The CDR3 sequence is CASRNRGQNYGYTF.

The rearrangement uses TRBV20-1 and TRBJ2-1; TCRdb calls TRBD2, which cannot be checked without DNA. The germline CDR1 and CDR2 sequences are DFQATT and SNEGSKA (reference sequence). This CDR3 has 20 residues. CDR3 residues: CSANDLRLAGDRSSYNEQFF.

The chain employs TRBV7-3 and TRBJ2-2; the D gene TCRdb calls, TRBD1, cannot be checked with no DNA. Per germline, CDR1 SGHTA and CDR2 FQGTGA. The CDR3 has 17 residues. The CDR3 sequence: CASSLDPWTVNTGELFF.

The chain combines TRBV12-3 or TRBV12-4 with TRBJ2-4; TCRdb's D call, TRBD1, is unchecked because there is no DNA. This CDR3 is 17 amino acids long. The CDR3 loop is CASSWSTGWVAKNIQYF.

The chain recombines TRBV19 with TRBJ1-1; TCRdb lists TRBD1, though no DNA is available to test this call. The germline V gene has CDR1 LNHDA and CDR2 SQIVND (reference sequence). The CDR3 loop spans 15 amino acids. CDR3 sequence reads: CASSPDGGIDTEAFF.

V usage is TRBV19 and J usage is TRBJ2-7; with no DNA, the TCRdb D assignment of TRBD1 cannot be verified. The V gene's germline CDR1 is LNHDA and CDR2 SQIVND (reference sequence). The CDR3 is 13 amino acids. The CDR3 region is CASSPGFRDRFRF.

The V gene is TRBV7-8, the J gene TRBJ1-1. The CDR3 extends over 14 amino acids. Germline V gene lookup returns CDR1 SGHVS and CDR2 FQNEAQ. The CDR3 region is CASSLVRGNTEAFF.

The chain has TRBV12-3 or TRBV12-4 and TRBJ2-1; the D call of TRBD1 rests on TCRdb alone, since no DNA is present to check it. This CDR3 is 15 amino acids long. The chain's CDR3 is CASSAGQSSYNEQFF.

The chain is built from TRBV5-6 and TRBJ1-2; lacking DNA, the TRBD1 call made by TCRdb goes unchecked. This CDR3 is built from 15 residues. Germline CDR1 SGHDT, CDR2 YYEEEE. This CDR3 reads CAPPWWGRGYYGYTF.

The chain joins TRBV10-3 to TRBJ2-2. Germline V gene data show CDR1 as ENHRY and CDR2 as SYGVKD. The CDR3 is 14 amino acids. The CDR3 spells CAIKFGPNTGELFF.

This CDR3 reads CASSIRTSGGRTELFF. This rearrangement joins TRBV27 to TRBJ2-2; TCRdb's D gene call, TRBD2, goes unchecked for lack of DNA. This CDR3 region has 16 residues. Germline CDR1 is MNHEY and CDR2 is SMNVEV (reference sequence).

J is TRBJ2-1 and V is TRBV5-1; TCRdb designates TRBD2, a call that cannot be tested without DNA. The CDR3 spans 16 residues. The germline V gene has CDR1 SGHRS and CDR2 YFSETQ. CDR3 sequence reads: CASSLVNRAGYNEQFF.

This CDR3 is CASSIVGGQGRYSNQPQHF. This sequence joins TRBV9 and TRBJ1-5; as DNA is missing, the TRBD1 call by TCRdb cannot be tested. The CDR3 runs 19 residues. CDR1 is SGDLS and CDR2 is YYNGEE in the germline V gene.

V gene TRBV13 combines with J gene TRBJ2-7; TCRdb's D gene call, TRBD2, goes unchecked for lack of DNA. The CDR3 covers 14 residues. Germline V gives CDR1 PRHDT, CDR2 FYEKMQ (reference sequence). CDR3 loop: CASRTGLGGYEQYF. The whole variable domain, remainder taken from reference TRBV13 and TRBJ2-7, is AAGVIQSPRHLIKEKRETATLKCYPIPRHDTVYWYQQGPGQDPQFLISFYEKMQSDKGSIPDRFSAQQFSDYHSELNMSSLELGDSALYFCASRTGLGGYEQYFGPGTRLTVT.

The V and J genes are TRBV5-1 and TRBJ1-1. The CDR3 is 14 residues long. CDR1 SGHRS and CDR2 YFSETQ come from the germline V gene. The CDR3 sequence: CASKGSGRNTEAFF.

The CDR3 sequence is CASSQADIGNTIYF. The V call is TRBV4-3, the J call TRBJ1-3. This CDR3 contains 14 residues. Germline CDR1 LGHNA, CDR2 YSLEER.

CDR3 sequence reads: CSENRGRLAGGSSYNEQFF. The chain is built from TRBV20-1 and TRBJ2-1; TCRdb's D call of TRBD2 is untestable without DNA. Germline V gene lookup returns CDR1 DFQATT and CDR2 SNEGSKA (reference sequence). CDR3 length equals 19 residues.

CDR3 protein: CASNPGAVDTGELFF. The rearrangement links TRBV6-1 to TRBJ2-2; TCRdb gives TRBD1 as the D gene, but with no DNA this cannot be confirmed. Germline values: CDR1 MNHNS, CDR2 SASEGT. There are 15 residues in the CDR3.

The rearrangement uses TRBV4-2 and TRBJ2-1; no DNA is available, so the TRBD2 call from TCRdb remains unchecked. This CDR3 is 16 amino acids long. Looked up from germline, CDR1 is LGHNA and CDR2 is YNFKEQ. The CDR3 protein is CASSQGGGLTYNEQFF.

The gene calls are TRBV7-7 and TRBJ2-5. This CDR3 contains 14 residues. Germline V gene data show CDR1 as SSHAT and CDR2 as FNYEAQ (reference sequence). The CDR3 loop is CASSPNYGEETQYF.

The genes are TRBV24-1 and TRBJ2-2; TCRdb gives TRBD2 as the D gene, but with no DNA this cannot be confirmed. Germline values: CDR1 KGHDR, CDR2 SFDVKD. The CDR3 consists of 16 residues. This CDR3 is CATSGGRRGNTGELFF.

The chain is built from TRBV20-1 and TRBJ1-4. This CDR3 is 14 amino acids long. CDR1 and CDR2 (germline): DFQATT, SNEGSKA (reference sequence). CDR3 protein: CSARGGGLTEKLFF.

V is TRBV9 and J is TRBJ2-1; TCRdb lists TRBD1, though no DNA is available to test this call. CDR1 is SGDLS, CDR2 YYNGEE, per germline. This CDR3 is built from 15 residues. CDR3 sequence: CASSVGGGRYNEQFF.

The chain combines TRBV29-1 with TRBJ2-5; TCRdb's D call, TRBD2, is unchecked because there is no DNA. The CDR3 is 15 residues long. The germline CDR1 and CDR2 sequences are SQVTM and ANQGSEA. This CDR3 reads CSVRAGTSAEETQYF.

V gene TRBV7-8 combines with J gene TRBJ1-2. The germline gives CDR1 SGHVS, CDR2 FQNEAQ. The CDR3 covers 12 residues. This CDR3 reads CASSSTSYGYTF.

This chain links TRBV7-9 with TRBJ2-7. Germline CDR1 SEHNR, CDR2 FQNEAQ (reference sequence). The CDR3 runs to 12 residues. This CDR3 reads CASSLEEYEQYF.